The present entry profiles one T cell receptor (beta chain) with its context. Its target is not known. This sample stems from a study of cytomegalovirus exposure and HLA in healthy donors. Study findings and constraints: The study flagged 150 to 200 TCR beta chains as cytomegalovirus-associated.

PCR primers comprised 60 Vbeta and 13 Jbeta primers. Sequenced by immunoSEQ multiplex PCR; TCRdb stores in-frame clones only, minus some. The sample gives under 200,000 clones, about 75% of which show up once; 6% to 8% is in the top ten. Germline values: CDR1 PRHDT, CDR2 FYEKMQ (reference sequence). V shed 4 bases, J shed 6 bases, and the junction held 21 bases outside the gene matches. The CDR3 extends over 19 amino acids. This receptor was identified in a male donor in good health and CMV-seropositive. The chain employs TRBV13 and TRBJ2-7; 10 nucleotides match TRBD2. Sequenced material: PBMCs. The CDR3 DNA reads as TGTGCCAGCAGCTCCAAAATAAATAAGCGGGGGGGACCCTCTGTCGAGCAGTACTTC. Its protein is CASSSKINKRGGPSVEQYF.